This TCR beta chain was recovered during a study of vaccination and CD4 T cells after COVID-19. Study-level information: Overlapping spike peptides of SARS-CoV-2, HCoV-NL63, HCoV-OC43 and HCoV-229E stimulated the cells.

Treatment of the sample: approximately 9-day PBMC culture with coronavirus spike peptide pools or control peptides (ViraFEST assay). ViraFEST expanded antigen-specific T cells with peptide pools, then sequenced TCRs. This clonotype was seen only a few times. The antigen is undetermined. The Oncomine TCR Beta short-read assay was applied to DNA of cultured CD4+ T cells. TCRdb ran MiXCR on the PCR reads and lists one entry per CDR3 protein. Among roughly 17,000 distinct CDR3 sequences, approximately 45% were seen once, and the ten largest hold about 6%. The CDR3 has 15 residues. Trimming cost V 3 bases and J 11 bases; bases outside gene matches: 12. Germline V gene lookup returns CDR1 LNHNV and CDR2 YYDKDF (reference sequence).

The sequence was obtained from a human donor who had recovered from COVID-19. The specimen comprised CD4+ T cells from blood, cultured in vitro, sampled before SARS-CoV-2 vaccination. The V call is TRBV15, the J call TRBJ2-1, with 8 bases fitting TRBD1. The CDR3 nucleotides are TGTGCCACCAGCAGGACAGGGGATGGCCTAACTCAGCAGTTCTTC. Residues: CATSRTGDGLTQQFF.